This T cell receptor (beta chain) was obtained from a study of T cells in Graves' hyperthyroidism and ophthalmopathy. As for the study in general: Initial diagnosis, before any treatment, was when peripheral blood was collected. Whole-study findings and limits: A 13 V-J signature model discriminated ophthalmopathy versus stable hyperthyroidism.

V was pared by 0 bases and J by 8 bases, with 2 bases between. Germline-derived CDR1 and CDR2 are MDHEN and SYDVKM. The CDR3 is 11 amino acids. This clonotype was seen at least ten times. Its antigen is not known. It was uncontrolled infection, other autoimmune disease, pregnancy or lactation that excluded patients. Preceding any ophthalmopathy symptoms, the blood sample dates from first hyperthyroidism diagnosis. The CDR3 regions of TCR beta were amplified from RNA transcripts. The primer set for the first-round RT-PCR of the TCR CDR3 was HTBI. TCRdb re-called the multiplex PCR reads with MiXCR, one entry per CDR3 protein. Among fewer than 350,000 distinct CDR3 sequences listed, approximately 12% were seen once.

The chain recombines TRBV28 with TRBJ2-1; D uncertain. Sequencing input: blood. This clonotype originated in a woman in her twenties or thirties with Graves' hyperthyroidism that later progressed to Graves' ophthalmopathy. This CDR3 reads CASSLWDEQFF. The DNA of the CDR3 is TGTGCCAGCAGTTTATGGGATGAGCAGTTCTTC.